Sequencing of this T cell receptor (beta chain) was carried out in a study of breast tumors, draining lymph nodes, adjacent tissues. Breast cancer patients provided tissue from their axillary draining lymph nodes. TCRdb re-called the multiplex PCR reads through MiXCR, storing one row per CDR3 protein. The sample has about 200,000 distinct CDR3 sequences, around 33% seen once. A note on this clonotype: Its antigen is currently unknown.

CDR3 length equals 16 residues. The germline V and J ends were trimmed by 5 bases and 2 bases, with 18 bases remaining between them. CDR1 and CDR2 from the germline V gene are MNHEY and SVGAGI. Study findings and constraints: The data were judged consistent with most tumor T cells coming from lymph node and expanding in tumor. Tumor repertoires ranked between lymph nodes and nontumor tissue in diversity, with V and J gene preferences. Luminal-like breast cancer showed significantly greater tumor-nontumor repertoire similarity than basal-like breast cancer did. Data only fit, rather than demonstrated, lymph node origin of most tumor T cells.

Sequences were obtained from axillary lymph node tissue. This sequence joins TRBV6-5 and TRBJ2-5; D could derive from TRBD1 or TRBD2 (6 bases each). This clonotype was sampled from a female donor with breast cancer. Some clones in this sample may be carry-over from other donors' samples. Written as DNA, the CDR3 is TGTGCCAGCAGTCACACGGGGGCCGAAAAACAAGAGACCCAGTACTTC. Encoded protein: CASSHTGAEKQETQYF.